The 31 T cell receptor beta chains below were found in one sample sequenced in a study of PD-1 blockade in classical Hodgkin lymphoma. Assay: immunoSEQ multiplex PCR; the TCRdb copy retains only in-frame clones and omits some. The data show about 72,000 clones, with 85% to 95% seen just once and roughly 8% held by the top ten. Autologous stem cell transplantation was followed by relapse in every patient, and brentuximab vedotin exposure varied. This material consisted of peripheral blood mononuclear cells (PBMCs), taken at baseline. These receptors were obtained from a human donor with classical Hodgkin lymphoma.

The genes are TRBV30 and TRBJ2-3; 9 bases fit TRBD1. In germline, CDR1 is GTSNPN, CDR2 SVGIG (reference sequence). The V segment lost 1 base and the J segment 3 bases; nucleotides outside the gene matches: 8. The CDR3 length is 16 residues. CDR3 protein: CAWSASPGTGTDTQYF. The CDR3 bases are TGTGCCTGGAGTGCCTCCCCCGGGACAGGGACAGATACGCAGTATTTT. Combining the CDR3 with reference TRBV30 and TRBJ2-3 gives the whole variable domain SQTIHQWPATLVQPVGSPLSLECTVEGTSNPNLYWYRQAAGRGLQLLFYSVGIGQISSEVPQNLSASRPQDRQFILSSKKLLLSDSGFYLCAWSASPGTGTDTQYFGPGTRLTVL.

The chain employs TRBV23-1 and TRBJ2-7; possible D gene TRBD1, 6 bases. TRBV23-1 qualifies as an ORF whose function is uncertain. This CDR3 is built from 15 residues. V dropped 2 bases and J dropped 9 bases, with 20 bases sitting between them. The CDR3 DNA is TGCGCCAGCAGTCAACGAGGGACAAATGTGCTGGGGCAGTACTTC. Translating gives CASSQRGTNVLGQYF.

The J gene is TRBJ1-1, the V gene TRBV7-3; D might be TRBD1 (6 bases). Germline V lookup: CDR1 SGHTA, CDR2 FQGTGA. The CDR3 is 14 amino acids. With 2 bases removed from V and 2 bases from J, the gap between germline ends came to 9 bases. The CDR3 sequence: CASSLGGLNTEAFF. The CDR3 region has the DNA TGTGCCAGCAGCTTAGGGGGCCTAAACACTGAAGCTTTCTTT.

J is TRBJ2-7 and V is TRBV19, with D perhaps matching TRBD1 or TRBD2 (5 bases each). V lost 10 bases and J 6 bases, leaving 19 bases between the germline ends. There are 13 residues in the CDR3. Germline CDR1 reads LNHDA; CDR2 reads SQIVND (reference sequence). The CDR3 loop reads CAKTGRSLREQYF. The CDR3, as DNA: TGTGCCAAAACGGGACGGAGCTTACGCGAGCAGTACTTC.

This clone was counted between two and nine times. V and J are TRBV9 and TRBJ2-6, with D possibly matching TRBD1 (6 bases). Germline assignment: CDR1 SGDLS and CDR2 YYNGEE. This CDR3 comprises 15 residues. V lost 0 bases, J lost 2 bases, and 6 bases lay in between. The DNA of the CDR3 is TGTGCCAGCAGCGTAGAGGGGGCTGGGGCCAACGTCCTGACTTTC. Protein: CASSVEGAGANVLTF.

The V gene is TRBV6-5, the J gene TRBJ1-1; possible D gene TRBD1, 5 bases. Germline CDR1 MNHEY, CDR2 SVGAGI. The V gene lost 7 bases and the J gene lost 11 bases, with 26 bases spanning the gap. The CDR3 runs 15 residues. The CDR3: CASMDTRVRAAAAFF. In DNA form, the CDR3 reads TGTGCCAGCATGGACACAAGAGTACGGGCCGCGGCCGCTTTCTTT.

The chain combines TRBV18 with TRBJ1-2; TRBD1 matches at 7 bases. Germline V gene data show CDR1 as KGHSH and CDR2 as LQKENI. This CDR3 has 13 residues. J was trimmed by 5 bases and V by 5 bases; bases with no gene match: 5. For the CDR3, the DNA is TGTGCCAGCTCAACGGGACAGCCTTATGGCTACACCTTC. Its translation is CASSTGQPYGYTF. The full variable domain, completed using reference TRBV18 and TRBJ1-2, is NAGVMQNPRHLVRRRGQEARLRCSPMKGHSHVYWYRQLPEEGLKFMVYLQKENIIDESGMPKERFSAEFPKEGPSILRIQQVVRGDSAAYFCASSTGQPYGYTFGSGTRLTVV.

The chain has TRBV7-6 and TRBJ2-5; 10 bases agree with TRBD2. CDR3 length: 15 amino acids. The J segment lost 7 bases and the V segment lost 2 bases, leaving 7 bases of the junction unmatched. Germline values: CDR1 SGHVS, CDR2 FNYEAQ. The CDR3 loop reads CASSLQREGLGTQYF. The CDR3 DNA is TGTGCCAGCAGCTTACAGCGGGAGGGCCTCGGGACCCAGTACTTC.

This clone was counted once. This chain connects TRBV7-7 to TRBJ2-5; D is possibly TRBD1 (5 bases). Looked up from germline, CDR1 is SSHAT and CDR2 is FNYEAQ (reference sequence). CDR3 length equals 15 residues. V lost 3 bases, J lost 4 bases, and 15 bases lay in between. For the CDR3, the DNA is TGTGCCAGCAGCTTTGGGTATCAGGGTAGAGAGACCCAGTACTTC. As protein: CASSFGYQGRETQYF. The full variable domain, its missing parts supplied by reference TRBV7-7 and TRBJ2-5, is GAGVSQSPRYKVTKRGQDVTLRCDPISSHATLYWYQQALGQGPEFLTYFNYEAQPDKSGLPSDRFSAERPEGSISTLTIQRTEQRDSAMYRCASSFGYQGRETQYFGPGTRLLVL.

This clone was observed a few times. The chain uses TRBV7-9 and TRBJ1-5, with 7 bases aligning to TRBD1. Looked up from germline, CDR1 is SEHNR and CDR2 is FQNEAQ (reference sequence). The CDR3 consists of 17 residues. With V trimmed by 5 bases and J by 0 bases, 10 bases remained unmatched. Here the CDR3 DNA reads TGTGCCAGCAGCGGTTCAACCGGACAGGTTAGCAATCAGCCCCAGCATTTT. Translation: CASSGSTGQVSNQPQHF.

DNA of the CDR3: TGTGCCAGCAGTTTATCGGGGGCGGGAGCCTACAATGAGCAGTTCTTC. Translated: CASSLSGAGAYNEQFF. The chain uses TRBV27 and TRBJ2-1; TRBD2 is a possible D gene (7 bases). This CDR3 has 16 amino acids. V lost 0 bases and J lost 2, with 11 bases in between. Per the germline V gene, CDR1 is MNHEY and CDR2 is SMNVEV (reference sequence).

The rearrangement joins TRBV19 to TRBJ2-1, with 7 nucleotides matching TRBD1. The germline gives CDR1 LNHDA, CDR2 SQIVND (reference sequence). This CDR3 comprises 13 residues. V trimming: 7 bases; J trimming: 6 bases; junction bases outside the gene matches: 6. CDR3 sequence reads: CASIGPGGNEQFF. The CDR3 bases are TGTGCCAGTATCGGACCAGGGGGCAATGAGCAGTTCTTC.

This chain joins TRBV7-3 and TRBJ2-7, with 8 bases lining up with TRBD2. Losses at the gene ends were 3 bases for V and 0 bases for J; bases not matched to a gene: 4. This CDR3 contains 15 residues. The germline gives CDR1 SGHTA, CDR2 FQGTGA. DNA of the CDR3: TGTGCCAGCAGCTTCTTAGCGGGGAGCTCCTACGAGCAGTACTTC. It translates to CASSFLAGSSYEQYF.

This clone was seen just once. V is TRBV7-9 and J is TRBJ1-4; 7 positions agree with TRBD1. V lost 4 bases and J lost 3; bases outside the gene matches: 5. The CDR3 length is 15 residues. Germline-derived CDR1 and CDR2 are SEHNR and FQNEAQ (reference sequence). The CDR3 region has the DNA TGTGCCAGCAGCTGGACAGGCTCGGCTAATGAAAAACTGTTTTTT. Its protein product is CASSWTGSANEKLFF. Full variable domain (missing parts from reference TRBV7-9 and TRBJ1-4): DTGVSQNPRHKITKRGQNVTFRCDPISEHNRLYWYRQTLGQGPEFLTYFQNEAQLEKSRLLSDRFSAERPKGSFSTLEIQRTEQGDSAMYLCASSWTGSANEKLFFGSGTQLSVL.

This sequence joins TRBV11-2 and TRBJ1-1; D gene ambiguous. The CDR3 spans 15 residues. Trimming shortened V by 5 bases and J by 1 base, and 14 bases separated the two germline ends. Looked up from germline, CDR1 is SGHAT and CDR2 is FQNNGV. CDR3 nucleotide sequence: TGTGCCAGCAGCCCCTATTCGCGGCCGAACACTGAAGCTTTCTTT. It specifies CASSPYSRPNTEAFF.

J is TRBJ2-2 and V is TRBV7-9; D gene ambiguous. The length of the CDR3 is 12 residues. Germline lookup yields CDR1 SEHNR and CDR2 FQNEAQ (reference sequence). With 3 bases removed from V and 6 bases from J, the gap between germline ends came to 5 bases. The chain's CDR3 is CASSFSAGELFF. CDR3 sequence (DNA): TGTGCCAGCAGCTTTTCCGCCGGGGAGCTGTTTTTT.

V is TRBV5-1 and J is TRBJ1-2; D unclear. Trimming left V 1 base short and J 3 bases short, with 10 bases between. The CDR3 runs to 14 residues. Germline CDR1 reads SGHRS; CDR2 reads YFSETQ. As DNA, the CDR3 is TGCGCCAGCAGCTTGACGTCAACGGACTATGGCTACACCTTC. This sequence encodes CASSLTSTDYGYTF.

The V and J genes are TRBV11-3 and TRBJ2-7; perhaps TRBD1 as D (6 bases). CDR1 and CDR2 (germline): SGHNT, YENEEA. This CDR3 spans 19 amino acids. Trimming stripped 0 bases from V and 0 bases from J, with 21 bases between. CDR3 sequence (DNA): TGTGCCAGCAGCTTAGAGGGGGCCAGGCGAGGGACACACTCCTACGAGCAGTACTTC. This codes for CASSLEGARRGTHSYEQYF. Based on the CDR3 plus reference TRBV11-3 and TRBJ2-7, the full variable domain is EAGVVQSPRYKIIEKKQPVAFWCNPISGHNTLYWYLQNLGQGPELLIRYENEEAVDDSQLPKDRFSAERLKGVDSTLKIQPAELGDSAVYLCASSLEGARRGTHSYEQYFGPGTRLTVT.

The rearrangement joins TRBV6-5 to TRBJ1-6, with 8 positions matching TRBD1. Germline V CDR1 and CDR2: MNHEY, SVGAGI. This CDR3 spans 15 amino acids. The ends lost 2 bases at V and 7 bases at J; junction bases unmatched: 4. CDR3 sequence reads: CASSYAGDRNSPLHF. The CDR3 DNA follows: TGTGCCAGCAGTTACGCCGGGGACAGGAATTCACCCCTCCACTTT.

This clone was found once. The genes are TRBV2 and TRBJ2-7; maybe TRBD1 (6 bases). V dropped 9 bases and J dropped 0 bases, with 18 bases sitting between them. This CDR3 is built from 15 residues. Germline lookup yields CDR1 SNHLY and CDR2 FYNNEI. CDR3 nucleotides: TGTGCCAGTGGGGGCGACAGGCCCAGCTCCTACGAGCAGTACTTC. Translating it yields CASGGDRPSSYEQYF.

The V and J genes are TRBV7-9 and TRBJ2-7, with 11 nucleotides matching TRBD1. The germline V gene encodes CDR1 SEHNR and CDR2 FQNEAQ (reference sequence). The junction had 11 bases not matched to a gene; V was cut back by 5 bases and J by 2 bases. The length of the CDR3 is 17 residues. The CDR3 DNA follows: TGTGCCAGCAGCATAGAAAGATGGGGACAGGGGGCCTACGAGCAGTACTTC. It encodes CASSIERWGQGAYEQYF.

This clone was observed once. The gene calls are TRBV9 and TRBJ2-2; D gene uncertain. The germline gives CDR1 SGDLS, CDR2 YYNGEE. Between the trimmed V and J ends, which lost 1 base and 0 bases, there was a span of 10 bases. This CDR3 is 16 amino acids long. The CDR3 DNA reads TGTGCCAGCAGCGTAACAACGGGTTCGAACACCGGGGAGCTGTTTTTT. Protein product: CASSVTTGSNTGELFF.

On this clone: The sample holds other DNA sequences that translate to the same CDR3. The rearrangement joins TRBV15 to TRBJ1-2; the D gene is possibly TRBD1 (6 bases). Germline V CDR1 and CDR2: LNHNV, YYDKDF (reference sequence). Trimming removed 0 bases from V and 4 bases from J, with 12 bases in between. This CDR3 is 15 amino acids long. CDR3 sequence: CATSRDTQGSYGYTF. CDR3 nucleotide sequence: TGTGCCACCAGCAGAGATACGCAGGGGAGCTATGGCTACACCTTC.

The table lists this clone with a count of one. V gene TRBV25-1 combines with J gene TRBJ1-2; D remains ambiguous. This CDR3 is 15 amino acids long. The germline gives CDR1 MGHDK, CDR2 SYGVNS. V lost 4 bases and J lost 0, with 12 bases in between. CDR3 sequence (DNA): TGTGCCAGCAGTGGTTCGGGCCTTGCTAACTATGGCTACACCTTC. It is translated as CASSGSGLANYGYTF.

This rearrangement joins TRBV29-1 to TRBJ1-3; D is undetermined. This CDR3 has 14 amino acids. Trimming pared 2 bases from V and 0 bases from J, leaving 8 bases between. CDR1 and CDR2 (germline): SQVTM, ANQGSEA. CDR3 protein: CSVEKTNSGNTIYF. The CDR3 DNA reads as TGCAGCGTTGAAAAGACGAACTCTGGAAACACCATATATTTT.

J is TRBJ1-2 and V is TRBV6-6; TRBD1 might be the D (6 bases). V gave up 2 bases and J gave up 4 bases, with 11 bases separating them. This CDR3 comprises 14 residues. CDR1 and CDR2 (germline): MNHNY, SVGAGI (reference sequence). The CDR3 here is CASSYGEGVYGYTF. The CDR3 DNA reads TGTGCCAGCAGTTACGGGGAGGGGGTCTATGGCTACACCTTC.

This sequence joins TRBV27 and TRBJ2-3; D uncertain. The CDR3 consists of 8 residues. The germline gives CDR1 MNHEY, CDR2 SMNVEV (reference sequence). The V end was cut by 6 bases, the J end by 9 bases, with 1 base between. The CDR3 is CASSTQYF. CDR3 DNA: TGTGCCAGCAGCACGCAGTATTTT.

The J gene is TRBJ2-7, the V gene TRBV6-5, with 9 bases identical to TRBD1. Looked up from germline, CDR1 is MNHEY and CDR2 is SVGAGI. The CDR3 runs 15 residues. After removal of 4 bases from V and 2 bases from J, the junction contained 6 bases not matched to a gene. The CDR3 region is CASSLPGQGTYEQYF. In nucleotides, the CDR3 is TGTGCCAGCAGTTTGCCGGGACAGGGAACCTACGAGCAGTACTTC.

The V call is TRBV12-5, the J call TRBJ1-5; 7 bases are a match to TRBD1. CDR1 is LGHNT, CDR2 FRNRAP, per germline. The CDR3 has 14 residues. CDR3 bases: TGTGCCAAAGCTGGGACAGCAACGGATCAGCCCCAGCATTTT. This translates into CAKAGTATDQPQHF.

The chain joins TRBV19 to TRBJ2-1; 8 nucleotides line up with TRBD2. The ends lost 5 bases at V and 5 bases at J; junction bases unmatched: 11. The CDR3 totals 16 residues. CDR1 LNHDA and CDR2 SQIVND come from the germline V gene (reference sequence). The DNA of the CDR3 is TGTGCCAGTAGTTTCCCCCTTGCGGGGGGAGACAATGAGCAGTTCTTC. Its translation: CASSFPLAGGDNEQFF.

This clone was observed a single time. The chain has TRBV2 and TRBJ1-6, with D unresolved. Germline assignment: CDR1 SNHLY and CDR2 FYNNEI. V gave up 6 bases and J gave up 4 bases, with 16 bases separating them. The CDR3 spans 16 residues. The CDR3 protein is CASRRTEDTYNSPLHF. The CDR3 nucleotides are TGTGCCAGCAGGAGGACGGAGGATACTTATAATTCACCCCTCCACTTT.